This entry lists 23 T cell receptor beta chains sequenced from one sample in a study of blood T cell repertoires in COVID-19. The table came from immunoSEQ multiplex PCR; TCRdb's copy has only in-frame clones and leaves some out. The repertoire holds about 99,000 clones, with more than 80% as singletons. Source material: peripheral blood. The receptors come from a woman aged 55-70 years with acute or convalescent COVID-19.

The chain combines TRBV19 with TRBJ2-4, with D maybe TRBD1 (7 bases). Germline V gives CDR1 LNHDA, CDR2 SQIVND (reference sequence). CDR3 length: 13 residues. Trimming pared 11 bases from V and 2 bases from J, leaving 13 bases between. CDR3 in DNA: TGTGCCTCCCAGGGGGGCACCAAAAACATTCAGTACTTC. It is translated as CASQGGTKNIQYF.

The chain couples TRBV19 to TRBJ1-1; D remains unclear. The germline gives CDR1 LNHDA, CDR2 SQIVND (reference sequence). Trimming removed 3 bases at V and 5 bases at J, with 7 bases between. CDR3 length: 12 residues. The CDR3 loop reads CASSIAGTEAFF. DNA of the CDR3: TGTGCCAGTAGTATTGCAGGTACTGAAGCTTTCTTT.

The chain combines TRBV28 with TRBJ2-6, with a weak D call TRBD1 (5 bases). The CDR3 length is 17 residues. The V gene's germline CDR1 is MDHEN and CDR2 SYDVKM. V was cut by 3 bases and J by 0 bases, with 12 bases left in between. CDR3: CASSLDNAFSGANVLTF. CDR3 DNA sequence: TGTGCCAGCAGTTTGGACAATGCGTTCTCTGGGGCCAACGTCCTGACTTTC.

This clone was picked up a small number of times. V usage is TRBV19 and J usage is TRBJ1-2; D gene uncertain. V was pared by 7 bases and J by 4 bases, with 16 bases between. The CDR3 is made up of 14 amino acids. CDR1 is LNHDA, CDR2 SQIVND, per germline (reference sequence). The CDR3 nucleotides are TGTGCCAGTACCGAGTCTGTGGAGCTCTATGGCTACACCTTC. This sequence encodes CASTESVELYGYTF.

This clone has only a few counts. This chain joins TRBV9 and TRBJ1-2; D possibly corresponds to TRBD1 (5 bases). V was cut by 6 bases and J by 8 bases, with 26 bases left in between. Germline CDR1 SGDLS, CDR2 YYNGEE. The length of the CDR3 is 16 residues. The CDR3 reads CASTLYPLLQGEGYTF. The CDR3 DNA reads as TGTGCCAGCACCTTGTATCCCTTGTTGCAGGGCGAGGGCTACACCTTC.

This clone was seen once. The rearrangement uses TRBV6-1 and TRBJ1-4; a possible D gene is TRBD1 (6 bases). Trimming removed 3 bases at V and 4 bases at J, with 9 bases between. CDR1 and CDR2 (germline): MNHNS, SASEGT. This CDR3 comprises 14 residues. CDR3 sequence: CASSDRGRNEKLFF. The CDR3 DNA reads as TGTGCCAGCAGTGACAGGGGCCGTAATGAAAAACTGTTTTTT.

This sequence joins TRBV25-1 and TRBJ1-2, with unresolved D. V was trimmed by 8 bases and J by 4 bases, leaving 14 bases between them. Germline loops: CDR1 MGHDK, CDR2 SYGVNS. The CDR3 runs to 13 residues. As DNA, the CDR3 is TGTGCCAGCTCCCGTAGCGGGTCCTATGGCTACACCTTC. Protein sequence: CASSRSGSYGYTF.

V is TRBV10-3 and J is TRBJ1-2; perhaps TRBD1 as D (5 bases). V lost 3 bases and J lost 3, with 20 bases in between. This CDR3 is built from 17 residues. Germline CDR1 and CDR2: ENHRY and SYGVKD. CDR3 protein: CAISDNMGRVGDYGYTF. In DNA, the CDR3 is TGTGCCATCAGTGATAATATGGGCAGGGTAGGGGACTATGGCTACACCTTC.

This clone showed up just once. The chain links TRBV6-5 to TRBJ2-1, with a possible D match to TRBD2 (5 bases). Trimming cost V 7 bases and J 4 bases, with 14 bases left between them. The germline gives CDR1 MNHEY, CDR2 SVGAGI. The CDR3 contains 14 residues. The CDR3 reads CASTSPGEYNEQFF. The CDR3 DNA reads as TGTGCCAGCACCTCACCCGGGGAATACAATGAGCAGTTCTTC.

The chain combines TRBV7-8 with TRBJ1-2; D gene unclear. This CDR3 has 15 amino acids. Germline lookup yields CDR1 SGHVS and CDR2 FQNEAQ. V lost 7 bases to trimming and J lost 8 bases, with 23 bases between them. The CDR3 DNA reads TGTGCCAGCACCCCTGGGAGGGTCTTGTTGAGAGGCTACACCTTC. The encoded protein is CASTPGRVLLRGYTF.

The chain employs TRBV9 and TRBJ1-1; tentative D call: TRBD1 (6 bases). Germline assignment: CDR1 SGDLS and CDR2 YYNGEE. Trimming cost V 4 bases and J 0 bases, with 10 bases left between them. The CDR3 consists of 14 residues. The CDR3 sequence: CASSPQGLNTEAFF. The CDR3 DNA follows: TGTGCCAGCAGCCCCCAGGGGTTGAACACTGAAGCTTTCTTT.

The rearrangement links TRBV18 to TRBJ1-3; tentatively, D is TRBD1 (5 bases). This CDR3 is built from 15 residues. The germline V gene has CDR1 KGHSH and CDR2 LQKENI. V was shortened by 0 bases and J by 6 bases, with 12 bases between the two germline ends. The CDR3 region has the DNA TGTGCCAGCTCACCACCAAACGGGGGGGAAAACACCATATATTTT. Residues: CASSPPNGGENTIYF.

The chain recombines TRBV11-2 with TRBJ2-3; 14 nucleotides line up with TRBD2. The CDR3 loop spans 16 amino acids. Per germline, CDR1 SGHAT and CDR2 FQNNGV. After removal of 4 bases from V and 6 bases from J, the junction contained 6 bases not matched to a gene. The DNA of the CDR3 is TGTGCCAGCAGCTCCAGACTAGCGGGAGGGCCGGATACGCAGTATTTT. It codes for CASSSRLAGGPDTQYF.

A few counts support this clone. V is TRBV7-8 and J is TRBJ2-5; D gene unclear. Trimming took off 5 bases at V and 4 bases at J, with 14 bases between the two ends. The CDR3 length is 14 residues. The germline gives CDR1 SGHVS, CDR2 FQNEAQ. The CDR3 reads CASSANLIRETQYF. For the CDR3, the DNA is TGTGCCAGCAGCGCTAACTTAATTCGAGAGACCCAGTACTTC.

The chain recombines TRBV4-2 with TRBJ2-1; 8 positions agree with TRBD2. The CDR3 totals 17 residues. V was clipped by 0 bases and J by 9 bases; unmatched bases: 13. Germline CDR1 is LGHNA and CDR2 is YNFKEQ. CDR3 sequence (DNA): TGTGCCAGCAGCCAAGAAAGGGGCCAGCGGGAGAAATTTGAGCAGTTCTTC. This sequence encodes CASSQERGQREKFEQFF.

The chain is built from TRBV11-3 and TRBJ2-1, with a possible D match to TRBD2 (5 bases). The V gene's germline CDR1 is SGHNT and CDR2 YENEEA. This CDR3 is 14 amino acids long. V lost 2 bases, J lost 9 bases, and 14 bases lay in between. CDR3 DNA sequence: TGTGCCAGCAGCTTACTAGCAGCGTCTGGTGAGCAGTTCTTC. It yields the protein CASSLLAASGEQFF.

This chain joins TRBV5-1 and TRBJ2-5; 7 positions agree with TRBD1. The V and J ends lost 2 bases and 1 base, in that order; junction bases with no gene match: 5. Germline V gene lookup returns CDR1 SGHRS and CDR2 YFSETQ. CDR3 length: 15 amino acids. The CDR3 protein is CASSLQGLAQETQYF. CDR3 nucleotides: TGCGCCAGCAGCTTACAGGGGCTGGCCCAAGAGACCCAGTACTTC. The full variable domain, completed using reference TRBV5-1 and TRBJ2-5, is KAGVTQTPRYLIKTRGQQVTLSCSPISGHRSVSWYQQTPGQGLQFLFEYFSETQRNKGNFPGRFSGRQFSNSRSEMNVSTLELGDSALYLCASSLQGLAQETQYFGPGTRLLVL.

The chain is built from TRBV19 and TRBJ1-6, with no clear D. Germline CDR1 reads LNHDA; CDR2 reads SQIVND (reference sequence). This CDR3 has 16 residues. V was pared by 4 bases and J by 0 bases, with 10 bases between. The CDR3 DNA follows: TGTGCCAGTAGTACCACGATGAGCTCCTATAATTCACCCCTCCACTTT. Translated, it gives CASSTTMSSYNSPLHF.

This chain connects TRBV6-5 to TRBJ2-5, with D perhaps matching TRBD1 (5 bases). The CDR3 consists of 14 residues. Germline-derived CDR1 and CDR2 are MNHEY and SVGAGI. V dropped 2 bases and J dropped 1 base, with 8 bases sitting between them. The CDR3 sequence: CASSYRGPQETQYF. The CDR3 DNA reads TGTGCCAGCAGTTACAGGGGTCCCCAAGAGACCCAGTACTTC.

The chain combines TRBV30 with TRBJ1-1; 7 positions agree with TRBD1. Germline CDR1 is GTSNPN and CDR2 is SVGIG (reference sequence). This CDR3 comprises 15 residues. The V and J ends lost 3 bases and 5 bases, in that order; junction bases with no gene match: 12. CDR3 loop: CAWSALTGAGTEAFF. CDR3 sequence (DNA): TGTGCCTGGAGCGCCCTAACAGGGGCTGGGACTGAAGCTTTCTTT.

This chain links TRBV12-3 or TRBV12-4 with TRBJ1-2; TRBD1 aligns across 7 bases. This CDR3 spans 13 amino acids. Losses at the gene ends were 1 base for V and 4 bases for J; bases not matched to a gene: 0. The CDR3 sequence: CASSLDRGYGYTF. The DNA for the CDR3 is TGTGCCAGCAGTTTAGACAGGGGCTATGGCTACACCTTC.

This clone was counted between two and nine times. The chain has TRBV5-4 and TRBJ1-3; 7 bases match TRBD1. The CDR3 has 14 residues. J was trimmed by 2 bases and V by 5 bases; bases with no gene match: 4. The germline CDR1 and CDR2 sequences are SGHNT and YYREEE (reference sequence). The CDR3 is CASRRTGTGNTIYF. The DNA of the CDR3 is TGTGCCAGCAGACGGACAGGAACTGGAAACACCATATATTTT.

J is TRBJ2-7 and V is TRBV7-3, with a tentative D call TRBD2 (6 bases). Germline V gene data show CDR1 as SGHTA and CDR2 as FQGTGA. The CDR3 sequence is 14 residues long. V gave up 4 bases and J gave up 4 bases, with 14 bases separating them. CDR3 loop: CASSYGGGPYEQYF. CDR3 nucleotides: TGTGCCAGCAGCTACGGTGGAGGGCCTTACGAGCAGTACTTC.